The clone carrying this TCR beta chain came up a few times. The antigen is unknown. Assay: immunoSEQ multiplex PCR; the TCRdb copy retains only in-frame clones and omits some. The sample lists 6,000 to 8,000 clones, approximately 79% occurring once. This sample is part of a study of T cell repertoires in ileal Crohn's disease. Study-level information: Operated complications were stricturing disease (roughly 61%) and penetrating disease (approximately 39%). Study-level results: Endoscopic recurrence occurred in every patient whose clonality exceeded 26.8%.

The sequenced sample consisted of ileal tissue. The sequence was obtained from an adult with Crohn's disease.

The CDR3 DNA reads TGTGCCAGTAGTATAGGCAGGAACAATGAGCAGTTCTTC. It translates to CASSIGRNNEQFF. The chain joins TRBV19 to TRBJ2-1; D unclear. Germline CDR1 and CDR2: LNHDA and SQIVND (reference sequence). This CDR3 is 13 amino acids long. V lost 1 base and J lost 5, with 6 bases in between.